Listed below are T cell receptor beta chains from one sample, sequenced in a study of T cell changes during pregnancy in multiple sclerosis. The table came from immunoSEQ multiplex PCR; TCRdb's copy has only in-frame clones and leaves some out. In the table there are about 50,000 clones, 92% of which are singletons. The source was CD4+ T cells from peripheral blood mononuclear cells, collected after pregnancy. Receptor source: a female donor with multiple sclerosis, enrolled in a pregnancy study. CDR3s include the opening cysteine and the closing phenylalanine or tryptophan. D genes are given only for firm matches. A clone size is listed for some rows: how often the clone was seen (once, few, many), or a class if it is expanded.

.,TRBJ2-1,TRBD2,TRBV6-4,CASSDSSGRGGFF,TGTGCCAGCAGTGACTCAAGCGGGAGAGGTGGGTTCTTC
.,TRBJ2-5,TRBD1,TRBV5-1,CASGTGTTEGTQYF,TGCGCCAGCGGGACAGGGACGACTGAGGGGACCCAGTACTTC
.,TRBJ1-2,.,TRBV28,CASSRDWTRGYTF,TGTGCCAGCAGCCGCGACTGGACAAGGGGCTACACCTTC
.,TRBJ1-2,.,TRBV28,CASSSPEGGRWDGYTF,TGTGCCAGCAGCTCCCCCGAGGGGGGGCGTTGGGATGGCTACACCTTC
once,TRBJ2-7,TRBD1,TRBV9,CASSPRDRGSYEQYF,TGTGCCAGCAGCCCCCGGGACAGGGGAAGCTACGAGCAGTACTTC
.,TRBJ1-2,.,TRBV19,CASTPGINYGYTF,TGTGCCAGTACCCCAGGGATTAACTATGGCTACACCTTC
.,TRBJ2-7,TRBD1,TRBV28,CASSSGTGQYEQYF,TGTGCCAGCAGTTCGGGGACAGGCCAGTACGAGCAGTACTTC
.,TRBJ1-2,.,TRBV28,CASSTGHDRERRGYTF,TGTGCCAGCAGCACGGGACACGATAGGGAACGTCGAGGCTACACCTTC
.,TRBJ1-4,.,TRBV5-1,CASSLGVLNEKLFF,TGCGCCAGCAGCTTAGGGGTCCTTAATGAAAAACTGTTTTTT
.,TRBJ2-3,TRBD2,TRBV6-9,CASSYPTSESTDTQYF,TGTGCCAGCAGTTATCCTACTAGCGAGAGCACAGATACGCAGTATTTT
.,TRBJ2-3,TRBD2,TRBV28,CASHGAGGGTDTQYF,TGTGCCAGCCATGGGGCGGGAGGGGGAACAGATACGCAGTATTTT
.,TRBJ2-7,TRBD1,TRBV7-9,CASSPPGTGYEQYF,TGTGCCAGCAGCCCCCCCGGGACAGGCTACGAGCAGTACTTC
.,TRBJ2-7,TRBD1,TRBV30,CAWIPGTGGYEQYF,TGTGCCTGGATCCCCGGGACAGGGGGCTACGAGCAGTACTTC
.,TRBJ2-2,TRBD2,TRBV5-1,CASSLAASGINTGELFF,TGCGCCAGCAGCTTGGCGGCTAGCGGGATAAACACCGGGGAGCTGTTTTTT
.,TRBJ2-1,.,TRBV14,CASSQDLGSYNEQFF,TGTGCCAGCAGCCAAGATCTCGGTTCCTACAATGAGCAGTTCTTC
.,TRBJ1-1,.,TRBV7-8,CASSLEVAALNTEAFF,TGTGCCAGCAGCTTAGAGGTTGCGGCTTTGAACACTGAAGCTTTCTTT
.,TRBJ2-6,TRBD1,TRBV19,CASSNTGAGANVLTF,TGTGCCAGTAGTAACACAGGGGCTGGGGCCAACGTCCTGACTTTC
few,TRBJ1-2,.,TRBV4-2,CASSQDPAPESGGYTF,TGTGCCAGCAGCCAAGACCCGGCCCCAGAATCCGGGGGCTACACCTTC
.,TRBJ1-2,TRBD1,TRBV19,CASTGQGYGYTF,TGTGCCAGTACCGGACAGGGCTATGGCTACACCTTC
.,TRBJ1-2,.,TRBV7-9,CASSLDIPGDGYTF,TGTGCCAGCAGCTTAGACATCCCAGGTGATGGCTACACCTTC
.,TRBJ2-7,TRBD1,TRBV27,CASSSTGGVYEQYF,TGTGCCAGCAGCTCCACAGGGGGCGTCTACGAGCAGTACTTC
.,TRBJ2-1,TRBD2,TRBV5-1,CASSLAPAGGPGEQFF,TGCGCCAGCAGCTTGGCTCCAGCGGGAGGGCCTGGTGAGCAGTTCTTC
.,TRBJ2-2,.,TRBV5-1,CASSFGGPNGELFF,TGCGCCAGCAGCTTCGGAGGGCCTAACGGGGAGCTGTTTTTT
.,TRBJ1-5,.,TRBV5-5,CASSLATRQPQHF,TGTGCCAGCAGCTTGGCCACTAGGCAGCCCCAGCATTTT
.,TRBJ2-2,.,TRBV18,CASSPSTTDTGELFF,TGTGCCAGCTCACCGAGCACTACGGACACCGGGGAGCTGTTTTTT
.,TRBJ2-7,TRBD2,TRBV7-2,CASSGQRGAYEQYF,TGTGCCAGCAGCGGTCAGCGGGGGGCCTACGAGCAGTACTTC
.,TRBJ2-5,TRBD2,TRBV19,CASRNLAGQETQYF,TGTGCCAGTAGGAACCTAGCGGGGCAAGAGACCCAGTACTTC
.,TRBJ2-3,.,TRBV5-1,CASSPGLLSTDTQYF,TGCGCCAGCAGCCCGGGACTCCTGAGCACAGATACGCAGTATTTT
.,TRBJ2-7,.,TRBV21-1,CASSTRGLTYEQYF,TGTGCCAGCAGCACTAGGGGACTCACCTACGAGCAGTACTTC
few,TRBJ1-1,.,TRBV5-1,CASSLLVNTEAFF,TGCGCCAGCAGCTTGCTTGTCAACACTGAAGCTTTCTTT
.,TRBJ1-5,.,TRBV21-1,CASSKWRTGAGQPQHF,TGTGCCAGCAGCAAATGGAGGACAGGGGCGGGTCAGCCCCAGCATTTT
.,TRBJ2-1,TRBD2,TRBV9,CASSAPGLADNEQFF,TGTGCCAGCAGCGCACCGGGACTAGCGGACAATGAGCAGTTCTTC
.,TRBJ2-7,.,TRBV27,CASSWLQGYEQYF,TGTGCCAGCAGTTGGTTACAGGGTTACGAGCAGTACTTC
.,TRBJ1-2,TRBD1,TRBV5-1,CASSLGQGGRYGYTF,TGCGCCAGCAGCTTGGGACAGGGGGGAAGGTATGGCTACACCTTC
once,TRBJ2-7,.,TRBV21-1,CASSKCAEGQGSKHYEQYF,TGTGCCAGCAGCAAATGTGCGGAGGGACAGGGCTCAAAACACTACGAGCAGTACTTC
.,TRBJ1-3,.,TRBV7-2,CASSPHSSGNTIYF,TGTGCCAGCAGCCCCCATAGCTCTGGAAACACCATATATTTT
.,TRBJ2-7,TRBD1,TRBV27,CASRGTVLSYEQYF,TGTGCCAGCAGAGGGACAGTTCTCTCCTACGAGCAGTACTTC
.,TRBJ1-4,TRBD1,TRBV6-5,CASRRQGSNEKLFF,TGTGCCAGCAGAAGACAGGGTTCTAATGAAAAACTGTTTTTT
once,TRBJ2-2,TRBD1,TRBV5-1,CASSQGQGGRNTGELFF,TGCGCCAGCAGCCAGGGACAGGGAGGAAGAAACACCGGGGAGCTGTTTTTT
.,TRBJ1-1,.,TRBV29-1,CSVEDWGGRVSMNTEAFF,TGCAGCGTTGAAGATTGGGGGGGGCGGGTGAGCATGAACACTGAAGCTTTCTTT
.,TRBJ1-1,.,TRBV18,CASSHPTGTPEAFF,TGTGCCAGCTCACATCCCACAGGGACCCCTGAAGCTTTCTTT